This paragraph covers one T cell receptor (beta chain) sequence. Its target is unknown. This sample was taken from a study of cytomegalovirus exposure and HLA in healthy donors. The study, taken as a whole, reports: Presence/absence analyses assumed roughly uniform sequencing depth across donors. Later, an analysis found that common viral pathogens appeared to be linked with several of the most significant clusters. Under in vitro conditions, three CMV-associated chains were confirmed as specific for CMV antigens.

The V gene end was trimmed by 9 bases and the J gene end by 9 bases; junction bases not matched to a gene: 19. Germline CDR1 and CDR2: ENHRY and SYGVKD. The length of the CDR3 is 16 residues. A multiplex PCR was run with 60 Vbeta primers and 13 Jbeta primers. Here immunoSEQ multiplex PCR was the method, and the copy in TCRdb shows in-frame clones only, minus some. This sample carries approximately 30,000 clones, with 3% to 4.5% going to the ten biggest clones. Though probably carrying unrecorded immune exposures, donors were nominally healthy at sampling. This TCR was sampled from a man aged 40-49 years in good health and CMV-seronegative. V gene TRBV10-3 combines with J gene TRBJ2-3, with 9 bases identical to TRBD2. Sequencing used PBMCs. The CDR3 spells CAMVVKPSGAGRTQYF. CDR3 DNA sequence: TGTGCCATGGTGGTCAAGCCTAGCGGGGCGGGTAGGACGCAGTATTTT.